These 10 T cell receptor beta chains were sequenced from one sample in a study of response to subunit inactivated influenza vaccine. TCRdb itself ran the RT-PCR reads through MiXCR, one entry per CDR3 protein. The table shows hundreds of thousands of distinct CDR3 sequences, with about 12% occurring only once. Material: PBMCs from blood, obtained on the day of vaccination. The receptors were gathered from a man aged 45 to 65 who received an inactivated influenza vaccine.

This clonotype was seen repeatedly, ten times or more. V usage is TRBV7-2 and J usage is TRBJ2-1; possible D gene TRBD2, 6 bases. This CDR3 has 13 amino acids. The germline gives CDR1 SGHTA, CDR2 FQGNSA. V dropped 6 bases and J dropped 5 bases, with 11 bases sitting between them. The CDR3 reads CASRGGADNEQFF. In nucleotides, the CDR3 is TGTGCCAGCAGGGGGGGAGCGGACAATGAGCAGTTCTTC.

This chain connects TRBV5-1 to TRBJ1-5; possibly TRBD1 for D (6 bases). The V gene's germline CDR1 is SGHRS and CDR2 YFSETQ. Trimming left V 0 bases short and J 7 bases short, with 11 bases between. CDR3 length: 14 residues. The CDR3, as DNA: TGCGCCAGCAGCTTGGGACAGGTTGGGCAGCCCCAGCATTTT. The encoded protein is CASSLGQVGQPQHF.

This clonotype has just a few counts. The chain couples TRBV2 to TRBJ2-7; D perhaps matches TRBD2 (6 bases). Germline lookup yields CDR1 SNHLY and CDR2 FYNNEI. CDR3 size: 14 residues. The V and J ends lost 7 bases and 0 bases respectively, with 13 bases between them. In DNA form, the CDR3 reads TGTGCCAGCATGGCGGGGAAAGGCTCCTACGAGCAGTACTTC. Its translation is CASMAGKGSYEQYF. The full variable domain, in which reference TRBV2 and TRBJ2-7 provide the parts outside the CDR3, is EPEVTQTPSHQVTQMGQEVILRCVPISNHLYFYWYRQILGQKVEFLVSFYNNEISEKSEIFDDQFSVERPDGSNFTLKIRSTKLEDSAMYFCASMAGKGSYEQYFGPGTRLTVT.

This clonotype was recorded a few times. CDR3 sequence: CASGLYQPQHF. CDR3 coding DNA: TGTGCCAGCGGTCTATATCAGCCCCAGCATTTT. V is TRBV12-3 or TRBV12-4 and J is TRBJ1-5, with D uncertain. The V gene lost 8 bases and the J gene lost 5 bases, with 7 bases spanning the gap. This CDR3 contains 11 residues.

The rearrangement joins TRBV11-3 to TRBJ2-1; no reliable D call. From germline, CDR1 is SGHNT and CDR2 YENEEA. The CDR3 is 14 amino acids. The ends were cut back, 5 bases at V and 6 bases at J, with 14 bases in the middle. The CDR3 DNA reads TGTGCCAGCAGCGAGCAGGTTGTAGGCAATGAGCAGTTCTTC. This codes for CASSEQVVGNEQFF.

This clonotype has just a few counts. The chain carries TRBV9 and TRBJ2-1, with 9 bases lining up with TRBD1. CDR1 and CDR2 (germline): SGDLS, YYNGEE. V gave up 3 bases and J gave up 6 bases; unmatched junction bases: 13. The CDR3 loop spans 17 amino acids. CDR3 protein: CASSATTGGVDGNEQFF. CDR3 DNA sequence: TGTGCCAGCAGCGCGACTACAGGGGGCGTGGATGGCAATGAGCAGTTCTTC.

The gene calls are TRBV4-2 and TRBJ2-5; perhaps TRBD1 as D (6 bases). The CDR3 is 16 residues long. Germline CDR1 is LGHNA and CDR2 is YNFKEQ. Trimming removed 1 base at V and 5 bases at J, with 17 bases between. The CDR3, as DNA: TGTGCCAGCAGCCAAGGTCAGGGGTATAGCTGGGAGACCCAGTACTTC. This gives the protein CASSQGQGYSWETQYF.

This chain joins TRBV7-2 and TRBJ1-5, with 9 bases that match TRBD1. Germline V CDR1 and CDR2: SGHTA, FQGNSA. Trimming at V came to 5 bases and at J to 7 bases, leaving 9 bases not matched to a gene. This CDR3 is 15 amino acids long. CDR3 coding DNA: TGTGCCAGCAGCCTCTCGACAGGGGGTAGACAGCCCCAGCATTTT. This translates into CASSLSTGGRQPQHF.

This clonotype came up a few times. The chain has TRBV27 and TRBJ2-3, with a possible D match to TRBD2 (6 bases). Trimming pared 0 bases from V and 2 bases from J, leaving 12 bases between. CDR1 and CDR2 (germline): MNHEY, SMNVEV (reference sequence). The CDR3 totals 16 residues. The CDR3 DNA reads TGTGCCAGCAGTTTATCTCCCGCGGGAAACACAGATACGCAGTATTTT. Its translation is CASSLSPAGNTDTQYF.

This sequence joins TRBV20-1 and TRBJ1-1; D is uncertain. V gave up 0 bases and J gave up 8 bases, with 7 bases separating them. This CDR3 comprises 11 residues. Germline V gene data show CDR1 as DFQATT and CDR2 as SNEGSKA (reference sequence). This CDR3 reads CSARDMPEAFF. In nucleotides, the CDR3 is TGCAGTGCTAGAGATATGCCCGAAGCTTTCTTT.